This TCR beta chain was captured in a study of cytotoxic CD8 clonotypes in ibrutinib-treated CLL. The CDR3 extends over 14 amino acids. With 5 bases removed from V and 6 bases from J, the gap between germline ends came to 16 bases. Germline values: CDR1 SGHTA, CDR2 FQGNSA. TCRdb keeps only in-frame clones here, not all; method: immunoSEQ multiplex PCR. The data contain about 200,000 clones, roughly 65% of them singletons. This sequence was found in a human donor with chronic lymphocytic leukemia. Sequences were derived from PBMCs, sampled after 12 months of ibrutinib treatment. V and J are TRBV7-2 and TRBJ1-1; possible D gene TRBD1, 6 bases. The CDR3 DNA reads TGTGCCAGCAGCCCTACCACAGGGTCCCCTGAAGCTTTCTTT. Protein sequence: CASSPTTGSPEAFF.